This is a list of T cell receptor beta chains from one sample in a study of T cell responses to AZD1222 COVID-19 vaccine. The table came from immunoSEQ multiplex PCR; TCRdb's copy has only in-frame clones and leaves some out. This table has about 110,000 clones, 80% to 90% appearing once. The source material was peripheral blood, sampled on day 0 of AZD1222 vaccination. These receptors were obtained from an adult in good health. CDR3s include the opening cysteine and the closing phenylalanine or tryptophan. D genes are given only for firm matches. Some rows have no size entry. The others give once, few or many, or a class for an expanded clone.

clone_size d_call j_call v_call cdr3_nt cdr3_aa
NA NA TRBJ1-1 TRBV29-1 TGCAGCGTTGGAGGTGACGGGAACACTGAAGCTTTCTTT CSVGGDGNTEAFF
NA NA TRBJ2-2 TRBV19 TGTGCCAGTACCCCAGGGGTAGGGGAGCTGTTTTTT CASTPGVGELFF
NA TRBD1 TRBJ1-5 TRBV6-2/TRBV6-3 TGTGCCAGCAGTCGTCAACCCTTAGACAGGGTTCAGCCCCAGCATTTT CASSRQPLDRVQPQHF
NA NA TRBJ2-3 TRBV23-1 TGCGCCAGCAGCCCCAAAGGGAGGGGGGGCACAGATACGCAGTATTTT CASSPKGRGGTDTQYF
NA NA TRBJ1-2 TRBV7-2 TGTGCCAGCAGCTTAGGGGGACCGGGGCGCGGGGGCTATGGCTACACCTTC CASSLGGPGRGGYGYTF
NA TRBD1 TRBJ2-7 TRBV30 TGTGCCTGGAGGGCCAAGACCCGGGACAGGGACCACGAGCAGTACTTC CAWRAKTRDRDHEQYF
NA NA TRBJ1-5 TRBV30 TGTGCCTGGAGTGTATCGGAGGATCAGCCCCAGCATTTT CAWSVSEDQPQHF
once TRBD2 TRBJ2-7 TRBV11-2 TGTGCCAGCAGCCCACCCCGACTAGCGGGGGCTACCTACGAGCAGTACTTC CASSPPRLAGATYEQYF
once TRBD2 TRBJ2-2 TRBV7-9 TGTGCCAGCAGGCCAGGGACTAGCGGGAGGCCGGGGACCGGGGAGCTGTTTTTT CASRPGTSGRPGTGELFF
NA TRBD1 TRBJ1-1 TRBV10-3 TGTGCCATCAGAGACAGGGTACTGGGGAGCACTGAAGCTTTCTTT CAIRDRVLGSTEAFF
few TRBD2 TRBJ2-1 TRBV7-3 TGTGCCAGCAGCTCTCGGACTAGCTGGGGTCAAGGCAATGAGCAGTTCTTC CASSSRTSWGQGNEQFF
NA NA TRBJ1-1 TRBV28 TGTGCCAGCAGCCTCATGAACACTGAAGCTTTCTTT CASSLMNTEAFF
NA TRBD2 TRBJ2-1 TRBV7-9 TGTGCCAGCAGCTTAGATGCGGGAGTGTACAATGAGCAGTTCTTC CASSLDAGVYNEQFF
NA TRBD2 TRBJ2-3 TRBV9 TGTGCCAGCAGCGCCGGAGGAGCGGGAGGTAGATTGCAAGATACGCAGTATTTT CASSAGGAGGRLQDTQYF